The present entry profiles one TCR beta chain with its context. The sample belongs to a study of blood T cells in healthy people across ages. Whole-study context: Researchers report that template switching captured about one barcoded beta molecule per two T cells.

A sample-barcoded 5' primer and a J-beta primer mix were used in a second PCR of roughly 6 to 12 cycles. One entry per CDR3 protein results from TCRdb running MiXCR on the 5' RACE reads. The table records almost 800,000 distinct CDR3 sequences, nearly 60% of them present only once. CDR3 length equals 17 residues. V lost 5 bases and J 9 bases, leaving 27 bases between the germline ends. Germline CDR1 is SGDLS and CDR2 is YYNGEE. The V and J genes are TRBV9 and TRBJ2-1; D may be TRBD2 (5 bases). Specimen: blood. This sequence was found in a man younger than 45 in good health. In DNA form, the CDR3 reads TGTGCCAGCAGTCTCCAACTAGTTCCGACCCTGTCGGGTGAGCAGTTCTTC. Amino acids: CASSLQLVPTLSGEQFF.